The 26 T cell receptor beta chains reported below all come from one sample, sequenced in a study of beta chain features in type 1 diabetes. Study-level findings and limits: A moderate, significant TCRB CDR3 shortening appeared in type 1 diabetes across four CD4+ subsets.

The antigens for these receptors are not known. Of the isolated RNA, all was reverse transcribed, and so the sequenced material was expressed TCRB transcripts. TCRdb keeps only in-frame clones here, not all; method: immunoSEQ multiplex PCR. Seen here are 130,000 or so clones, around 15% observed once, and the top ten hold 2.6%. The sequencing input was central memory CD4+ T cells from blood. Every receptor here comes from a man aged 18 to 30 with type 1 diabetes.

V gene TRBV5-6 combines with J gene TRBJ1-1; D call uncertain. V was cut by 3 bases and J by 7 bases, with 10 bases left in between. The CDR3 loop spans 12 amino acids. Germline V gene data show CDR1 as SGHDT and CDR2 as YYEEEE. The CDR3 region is CASSYQVGEAFF. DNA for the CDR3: TGTGCCAGCAGCTACCAAGTTGGTGAAGCTTTCTTT.

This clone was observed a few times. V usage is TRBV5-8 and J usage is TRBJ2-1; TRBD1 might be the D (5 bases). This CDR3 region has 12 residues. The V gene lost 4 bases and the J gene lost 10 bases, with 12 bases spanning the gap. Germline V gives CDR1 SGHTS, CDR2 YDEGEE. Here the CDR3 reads CASSRQGIEQFF. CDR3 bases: TGTGCCAGCAGCCGTCAGGGTATAGAGCAGTTCTTC.

DNA of the CDR3: TGTGCCAGCAGCTCAGGGTATGGCTACACCTTC. Amino acids: CASSSGYGYTF. V is TRBV7-2 and J is TRBJ1-2; D is possibly TRBD1 (5 bases). Trimming cost V 4 bases and J 5 bases, with 5 bases left between them. CDR1 is SGHTA and CDR2 is FQGNSA in the germline V gene. This CDR3 has 11 amino acids.

The CDR3 sequence is CAPGRLKPSGRAFRPGELFF. The CDR3 bases are TGCGCTCCTGGACGTCTGAAGCCTAGCGGGAGGGCCTTTCGGCCCGGGGAGCTGTTTTTT. The V gene is TRBV23-1, the J gene TRBJ2-2; 12 nucleotides match TRBD2. TRBV23-1 is reported as an ORF; its role is uncertain. The length of the CDR3 is 20 residues.

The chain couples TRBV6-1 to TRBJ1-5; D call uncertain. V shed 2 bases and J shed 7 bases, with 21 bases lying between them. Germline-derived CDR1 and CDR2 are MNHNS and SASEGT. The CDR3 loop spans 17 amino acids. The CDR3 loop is CASSEWGWSSSGQPQHF. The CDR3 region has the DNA TGTGCCAGCAGTGAATGGGGTTGGAGCAGTTCGGGGCAGCCCCAGCATTTT.

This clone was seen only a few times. This CDR3 is CASSGGAGDPYNEQFF. CDR3 sequence (DNA): TGTGCCAGCAGTGGAGGCGCGGGGGACCCCTACAATGAGCAGTTCTTC. The chain has TRBV6-1 and TRBJ2-1; 7 bases align to TRBD2. This CDR3 region has 16 residues. CDR1 and CDR2 from the germline V gene are MNHNS and SASEGT. The ends lost 4 bases at V and 2 bases at J; junction bases unmatched: 8.

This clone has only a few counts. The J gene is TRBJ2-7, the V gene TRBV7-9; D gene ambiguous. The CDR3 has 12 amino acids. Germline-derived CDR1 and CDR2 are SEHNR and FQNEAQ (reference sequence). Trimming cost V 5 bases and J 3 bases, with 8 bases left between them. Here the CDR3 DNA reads TGTGCCAGCAGCCCAATGGGCTACGAGCAGTACTTC. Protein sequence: CASSPMGYEQYF.

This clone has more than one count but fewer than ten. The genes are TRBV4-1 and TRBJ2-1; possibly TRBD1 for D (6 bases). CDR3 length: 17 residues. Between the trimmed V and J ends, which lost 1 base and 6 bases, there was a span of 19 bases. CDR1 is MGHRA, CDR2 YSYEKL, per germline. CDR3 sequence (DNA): TGCGCCAGCAGCCAAGTTAGGGGGTTGTCCGGCGGCAATGAGCAGTTCTTC. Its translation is CASSQVRGLSGGNEQFF.

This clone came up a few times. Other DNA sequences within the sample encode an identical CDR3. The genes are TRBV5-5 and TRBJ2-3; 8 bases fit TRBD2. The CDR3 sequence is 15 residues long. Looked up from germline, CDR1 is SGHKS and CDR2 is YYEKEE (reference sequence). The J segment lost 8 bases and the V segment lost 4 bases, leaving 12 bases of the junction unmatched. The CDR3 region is CASSLNPLAGGTQYF. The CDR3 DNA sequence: TGTGCCAGCAGCCTAAATCCGCTCGCGGGAGGTACGCAGTATTTT.

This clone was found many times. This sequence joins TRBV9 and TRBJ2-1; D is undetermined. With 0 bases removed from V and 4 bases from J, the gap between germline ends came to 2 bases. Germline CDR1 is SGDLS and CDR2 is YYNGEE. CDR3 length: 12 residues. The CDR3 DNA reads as TGTGCCAGCAGCGTAGGATACAATGAGCAGTTCTTC. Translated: CASSVGYNEQFF.

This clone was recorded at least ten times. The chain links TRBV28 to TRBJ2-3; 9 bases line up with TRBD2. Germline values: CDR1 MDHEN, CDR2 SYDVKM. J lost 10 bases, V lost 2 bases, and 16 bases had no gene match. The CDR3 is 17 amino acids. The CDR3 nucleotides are TGTGCCAGCAGTTTACTGACTAGCGGTTCCGGAAGTTGGTCGCAGTATTTT. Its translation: CASSLLTSGSGSWSQYF.

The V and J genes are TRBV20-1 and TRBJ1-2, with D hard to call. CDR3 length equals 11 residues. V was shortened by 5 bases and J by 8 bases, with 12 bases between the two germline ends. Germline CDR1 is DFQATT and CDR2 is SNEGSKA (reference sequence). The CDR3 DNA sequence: TGCAGTGCTCTTAACTCGCGAGGCTACACCTTC. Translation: CSALNSRGYTF.

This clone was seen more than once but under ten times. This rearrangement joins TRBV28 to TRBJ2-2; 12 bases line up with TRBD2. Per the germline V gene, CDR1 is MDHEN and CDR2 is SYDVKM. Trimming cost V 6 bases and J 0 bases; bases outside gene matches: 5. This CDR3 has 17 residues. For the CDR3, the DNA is TGTGCCAGCAGGTTACTAGCGGGGGGCGCGAACACCGGGGAGCTGTTTTTT. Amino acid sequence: CASRLLAGGANTGELFF.

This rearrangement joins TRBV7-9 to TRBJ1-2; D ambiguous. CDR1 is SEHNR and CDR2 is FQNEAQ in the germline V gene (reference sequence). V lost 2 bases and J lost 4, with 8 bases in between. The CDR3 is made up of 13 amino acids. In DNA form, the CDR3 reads TGTGCCAGCAGCTTAAGCAGCATCTATGGCTACACCTTC. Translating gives CASSLSSIYGYTF.

The CDR3 protein is CASSPSRSGSSDEQFF. CDR3 sequence (DNA): TGCGCCAGCAGCCCATCGCGAAGCGGGAGTTCGGATGAGCAGTTCTTC. This chain uses TRBV4-1 with TRBJ2-1, with 8 bases lining up with TRBD2. Trimming at V came to 4 bases and at J to 8 bases, leaving 13 bases not matched to a gene. Germline CDR1 is MGHRA and CDR2 is YSYEKL. The CDR3 length is 16 residues.

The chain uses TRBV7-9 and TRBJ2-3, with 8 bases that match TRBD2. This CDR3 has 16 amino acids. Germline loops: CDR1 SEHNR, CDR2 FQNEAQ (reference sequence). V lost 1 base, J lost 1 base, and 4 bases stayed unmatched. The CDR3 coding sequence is TGTGCCAGCAGCTTAGGTATTAGCGGGGGCACAGATACGCAGTATTTT. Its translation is CASSLGISGGTDTQYF.

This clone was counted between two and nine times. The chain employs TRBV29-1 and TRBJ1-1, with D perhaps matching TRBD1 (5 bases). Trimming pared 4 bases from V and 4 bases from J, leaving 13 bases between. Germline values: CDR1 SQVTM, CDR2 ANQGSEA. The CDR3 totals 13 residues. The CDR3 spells CSVGFPGGTEAFF. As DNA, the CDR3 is TGCAGCGTTGGGTTTCCGGGGGGCACTGAAGCTTTCTTT. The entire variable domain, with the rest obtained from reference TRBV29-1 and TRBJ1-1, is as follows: SAVISQKPSRDICQRGTSLTIQCQVDSQVTMMFWYRQQPGQSLTLIATANQGSEATYESGFVIDKFPISRPNLTFSTLTVSNMSPEDSSIYLCSVGFPGGTEAFFGQGTRLTVV.

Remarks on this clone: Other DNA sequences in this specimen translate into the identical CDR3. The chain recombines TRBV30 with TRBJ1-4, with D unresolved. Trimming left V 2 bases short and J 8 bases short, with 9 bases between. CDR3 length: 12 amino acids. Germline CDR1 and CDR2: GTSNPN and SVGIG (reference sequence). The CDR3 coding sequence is TGTGCCTGGAGTAGTGATGGGGAAAAACTGTTTTTT. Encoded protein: CAWSSDGEKLFF.

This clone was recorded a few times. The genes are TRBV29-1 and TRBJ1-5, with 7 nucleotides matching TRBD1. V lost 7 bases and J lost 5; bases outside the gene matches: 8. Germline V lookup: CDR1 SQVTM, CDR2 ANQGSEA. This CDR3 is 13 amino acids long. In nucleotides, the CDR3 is TGCAGCGCCCAGACAGGGAGCCATCAGCCCCAGCATTTT. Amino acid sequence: CSAQTGSHQPQHF.

CDR3 residues: CASSLEARGGPETQYF. CDR3 coding DNA: TGTGCCAGCAGCTTAGAGGCGCGGGGGGGCCCAGAGACCCAGTACTTC. The V call is TRBV7-2, the J call TRBJ2-5, with TRBD2 identical over 9 bases. Per the germline V gene, CDR1 is SGHTA and CDR2 is FQGNSA. The CDR3 has 16 amino acids. The V and J ends lost 1 base and 4 bases, in that order; junction bases with no gene match: 7.

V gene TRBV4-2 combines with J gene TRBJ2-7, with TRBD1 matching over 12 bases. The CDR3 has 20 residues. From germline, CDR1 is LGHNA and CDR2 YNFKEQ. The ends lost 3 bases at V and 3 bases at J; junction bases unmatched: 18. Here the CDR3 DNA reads TGTGCCAGCAGCCACGGTGCCCGGGACAGGGGGCCGAAGGGTATCTACGAGCAGTACTTC. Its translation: CASSHGARDRGPKGIYEQYF.

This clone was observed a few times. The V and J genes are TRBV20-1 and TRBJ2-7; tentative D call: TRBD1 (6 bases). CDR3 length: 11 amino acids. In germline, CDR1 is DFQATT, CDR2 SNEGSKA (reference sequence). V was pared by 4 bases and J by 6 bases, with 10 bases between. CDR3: CSATTGTEQYF. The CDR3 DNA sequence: TGCAGTGCTACAACAGGGACCGAGCAGTACTTC.

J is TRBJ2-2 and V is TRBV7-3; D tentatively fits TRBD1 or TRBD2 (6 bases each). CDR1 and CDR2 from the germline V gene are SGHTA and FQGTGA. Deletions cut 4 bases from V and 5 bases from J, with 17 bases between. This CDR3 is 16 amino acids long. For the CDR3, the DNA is TGTGCCAGCAGCTCTCAGGGGACGGCGGGGACCGGGGAGCTGTTTTTT. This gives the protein CASSSQGTAGTGELFF.

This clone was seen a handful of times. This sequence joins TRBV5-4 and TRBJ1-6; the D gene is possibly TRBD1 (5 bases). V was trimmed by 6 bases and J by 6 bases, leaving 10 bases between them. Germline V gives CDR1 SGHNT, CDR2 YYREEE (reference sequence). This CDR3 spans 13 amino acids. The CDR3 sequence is CASKGPLNSPLHF. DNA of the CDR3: TGTGCCAGCAAGGGACCGCTTAATTCACCCCTCCACTTT.

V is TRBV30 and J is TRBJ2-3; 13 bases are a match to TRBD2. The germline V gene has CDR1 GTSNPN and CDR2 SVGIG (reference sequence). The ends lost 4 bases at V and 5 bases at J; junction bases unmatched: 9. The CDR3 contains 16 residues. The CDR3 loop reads CAWTSGLAGAVDTQYF. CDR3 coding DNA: TGTGCCTGGACCTCCGGACTAGCGGGAGCTGTAGATACGCAGTATTTT.

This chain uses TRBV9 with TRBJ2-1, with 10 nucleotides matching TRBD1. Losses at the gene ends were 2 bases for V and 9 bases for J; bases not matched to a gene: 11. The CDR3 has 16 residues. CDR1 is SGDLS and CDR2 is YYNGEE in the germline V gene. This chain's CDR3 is CASSVGDRGFVGEQFF. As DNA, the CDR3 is TGTGCCAGCAGCGTCGGGGACAGGGGATTTGTCGGTGAGCAGTTCTTC.